These 29 T cell receptor beta chains originate from one sample sequenced in a study of OX40 agonist ivuxolimab in advanced cancers. Using immunoSEQ multiplex PCR, the repertoire was profiled, and TCRdb retains in-frame clones only, with some absent. The profile shows about 150,000 clones, 94% of them singletons. Sequences were derived from CD4+ or CD8+ T cells sorted from blood, sampled in a trial of the OX40 agonist ivuxolimab. These receptors were obtained from an adult with an advanced solid tumor such as melanoma, head and neck, liver or kidney cancer.

The chain couples TRBV7-2 to TRBJ2-3; tentatively, D is TRBD1 or TRBD2 (5 bases each). Between the trimmed V and J ends, which lost 5 bases and 7 bases, there was a span of 19 bases. The CDR3 covers 15 residues. Germline V CDR1 and CDR2: SGHTA, FQGNSA. CDR3 nucleotides: TGTGCCAGCAGCCCACCCACCGGGACGATAAATACGCAGTATTTT. Translation gives CASSPPTGTINTQYF.

The chain is built from TRBV7-2 and TRBJ2-2, with D tentatively TRBD2 (6 bases). CDR1 and CDR2 (germline): SGHTA, FQGNSA. This CDR3 has 15 amino acids. Between the trimmed V and J ends, which lost 8 bases and 2 bases, there was a span of 15 bases. CDR3 nucleotides: TGTGCCAGCTCGCGGGGCGGCCCCAACACCGGGGAGCTGTTTTTT. It translates to CASSRGGPNTGELFF.

J is TRBJ2-5 and V is TRBV9; 9 bases line up with TRBD1. Losses at the gene ends were 3 bases for V and 5 bases for J; bases not matched to a gene: 8. The CDR3 covers 15 residues. Germline CDR1 reads SGDLS; CDR2 reads YYNGEE. CDR3 in DNA: TGTGCCAGCAGCGCCCCCGGGACAGGGACCGAGACCCAGTACTTC. Its protein product is CASSAPGTGTETQYF.

The V call is TRBV5-1, the J call TRBJ1-2, with unresolved D. This CDR3 is 15 amino acids long. Germline V lookup: CDR1 SGHRS, CDR2 YFSETQ. V was clipped by 1 base and J by 10 bases, with 20 bases between them. CDR3 coding DNA: TGCGCCAGCAGCTTGACTTCCCTTGAAGTCCCGGACTACACCTTC. It translates to CASSLTSLEVPDYTF.

This chain joins TRBV5-6 and TRBJ1-2; possibly TRBD1 for D (5 bases). Trimming left V 5 bases short and J 4 bases short, with 18 bases between. This CDR3 region has 15 residues. Germline-derived CDR1 and CDR2 are SGHDT and YYEEEE. This CDR3 reads CASRHPNQGSYGYTF. CDR3 sequence (DNA): TGTGCCAGCAGACACCCCAACCAGGGAAGCTATGGCTACACCTTC.

This rearrangement joins TRBV2 to TRBJ1-6, with 7 bases fitting TRBD1. Germline V CDR1 and CDR2: SNHLY, FYNNEI. The CDR3 runs to 15 residues. V shed 6 bases, J shed 3 bases, and the junction held 5 bases outside the gene matches. CDR3: CASRAGDSYNSPLHF. The DNA of the CDR3 is TGTGCCAGCAGGGCCGGGGACAGCTATAATTCACCCCTCCACTTT.

This sequence joins TRBV28 and TRBJ1-2; tentatively, D is TRBD1 (6 bases). The ends were cut back, 2 bases at V and 2 bases at J, with 9 bases in the middle. CDR1 MDHEN and CDR2 SYDVKM come from the germline V gene. This CDR3 contains 14 residues. The DNA for the CDR3 is TGTGCCAGCAGTTTACCGGGACAAAACTATGGCTACACCTTC. This translates into CASSLPGQNYGYTF.

The gene calls are TRBV9 and TRBJ2-5; TRBD1 or TRBD2 may be the D gene (6 bases each). There are 14 residues in the CDR3. Germline lookup yields CDR1 SGDLS and CDR2 YYNGEE. V was trimmed by 5 bases and J by 4 bases, leaving 15 bases between them. This CDR3 reads CASSKGGLGETQYF. The CDR3 DNA is TGTGCCAGCAGTAAGGGGGGCCTTGGAGAGACCCAGTACTTC.

The V and J genes are TRBV10-3 and TRBJ1-4, with TRBD1 matching 8 bases. Trimming cost V 6 bases and J 5 bases; bases outside gene matches: 11. Germline CDR1 reads ENHRY; CDR2 reads SYGVKD. There are 16 residues in the CDR3. CDR3 region: CAISELGQGGNEKLFF. DNA of the CDR3: TGTGCCATCAGCGAATTAGGACAGGGCGGGAATGAAAAACTGTTTTTT.

V is TRBV1 and J is TRBJ2-7; TRBD2 was called by the table and not checked on the DNA. TRBV1 is described as a pseudogene. This CDR3 is 13 amino acids long. The CDR3 DNA reads as TGCACCAGCAGCCAAACACTTTACTACCTATGGTACTTC. Its translation: CTSSQTLYYLWYF.

This clone was picked up one time. The chain carries TRBV6-1 and TRBJ2-5, with 7 nucleotides matching TRBD1. The CDR3 is made up of 14 amino acids. Germline V lookup: CDR1 MNHNS, CDR2 SASEGT. J was trimmed by 5 bases and V by 5 bases; bases with no gene match: 8. CDR3 residues: CASSIRQGRETQYF. The CDR3 region has the DNA TGTGCCAGCAGTATCCGACAGGGTAGGGAGACCCAGTACTTC.

In DNA form, the CDR3 reads TGTGCCAGCAGTTACGGGGGACAGGGGAATGAAAAACTGTTTTTT. Translated: CASSYGGQGNEKLFF. The chain uses TRBV6-6 and TRBJ1-4; 10 bases agree with TRBD1. Looked up from germline, CDR1 is MNHNY and CDR2 is SVGAGI (reference sequence). V shed 2 bases, J shed 5 bases, and the junction held 2 bases outside the gene matches. The CDR3 runs to 15 residues.

This chain links TRBV7-9 with TRBJ1-1; no clear D. The CDR3 is made up of 14 amino acids. Trimming took 3 bases from V and 5 from J, leaving 13 bases between them. The germline V gene encodes CDR1 SEHNR and CDR2 FQNEAQ (reference sequence). Written as DNA, the CDR3 is TGTGCCAGCAGCTTCCCCGGGCCTAGGACTGAAGCTTTCTTT. It translates to CASSFPGPRTEAFF.

This rearrangement joins TRBV4-2 to TRBJ1-2, with a tentative D call TRBD1 (6 bases). V lost 0 bases and J lost 1, with 12 bases in between. Germline values: CDR1 LGHNA, CDR2 YNFKEQ. This CDR3 is 16 amino acids long. CDR3 nucleotides: TGTGCCAGCAGCCAAGAGGGGGGGCAGGATAACTATGGCTACACCTTC. Translated, it gives CASSQEGGQDNYGYTF.

The J gene is TRBJ2-2, the V gene TRBV9; no definite D call. CDR3 length: 14 residues. The germline V gene encodes CDR1 SGDLS and CDR2 YYNGEE. V was clipped by 0 bases and J by 1 base, with 4 bases between them. The DNA of the CDR3 is TGTGCCAGCAGCGTAGTGTGGAACACCGGGGAGCTGTTTTTT. Residues: CASSVVWNTGELFF.

V is TRBV6-5 and J is TRBJ2-7; tentatively, D is TRBD2 (6 bases). Germline CDR1 MNHEY, CDR2 SVGAGI. V lost 7 bases to trimming and J lost 5 bases, with 21 bases between them. The CDR3 consists of 15 residues. The CDR3 nucleotides read TGTGCCAGCACCTCGGAGGGAGGTGGTGGGCACGAGCAGTACTTC. This gives the protein CASTSEGGGGHEQYF.

About this clone itself: Other nucleotide sequences in the sample specify the same CDR3. The gene calls are TRBV18 and TRBJ2-2; the D call may be TRBD1 or TRBD2 (5 bases each). Germline V gene data show CDR1 as KGHSH and CDR2 as LQKENI. The CDR3 consists of 15 residues. V was trimmed by 8 bases and J by 5 bases, leaving 18 bases between them. CDR3 nucleotides: TGTGCCAGCCGACTACGGCAGGGAGAAACCGGGGAGCTGTTTTTT. It codes for CASRLRQGETGELFF.

This clone appeared a single time. The chain carries TRBV10-3 and TRBJ1-2; 10 positions match TRBD1. The CDR3 is made up of 13 amino acids. Germline CDR1 reads ENHRY; CDR2 reads SYGVKD. J gave up 6 bases and V 4 bases, and 2 bases lay outside the gene matches. The CDR3 spells CAISVDRGHGYTF. The CDR3 DNA reads TGTGCCATCAGTGTCGACAGGGGGCATGGCTACACCTTC.

This chain connects TRBV4-3 to TRBJ2-7; D not certain. The CDR3 consists of 15 residues. The germline gives CDR1 LGHNA, CDR2 YSLEER. V was cut by 0 bases and J by 0 bases, with 9 bases left in between. CDR3 amino acids: CASSQETRSSYEQYF. The DNA of the CDR3 is TGCGCCAGCAGCCAAGAAACGAGGAGCTCCTACGAGCAGTACTTC.

The V and J genes are TRBV9 and TRBJ2-7, with 8 bases aligning to TRBD2. This CDR3 spans 16 amino acids. Germline CDR1 is SGDLS and CDR2 is YYNGEE. V dropped 3 bases and J dropped 0; count of bases not matched to a gene: 8. CDR3 region: CASSAGGSGGSYEQYF. The CDR3, as DNA: TGTGCCAGCAGCGCCGGGGGAAGCGGGGGCTCCTACGAGCAGTACTTC.

This chain uses TRBV27 with TRBJ2-1; D call uncertain. CDR1 and CDR2 from the germline V gene are MNHEY and SMNVEV (reference sequence). The CDR3 is 14 amino acids. V lost 6 bases to trimming and J lost 6 bases, with 15 bases between them. In DNA form, the CDR3 reads TGTGCCAGCAGACCCTCGAGGCCAACCAATGAGCAGTTCTTC. Encoded protein: CASRPSRPTNEQFF.

This chain connects TRBV25-1 to TRBJ2-2; weak D call: TRBD1 (5 bases). The CDR3 has 16 residues. The germline V and J ends were trimmed by 4 bases and 6 bases, with 18 bases remaining between them. Germline V lookup: CDR1 MGHDK, CDR2 SYGVNS. CDR3 bases: TGTGCCAGCAGTGTTGAGGCAGGGCGGTATCCCGGGGAGCTGTTTTTT. This sequence encodes CASSVEAGRYPGELFF.

This clone appeared once. The gene calls are TRBV19 and TRBJ1-1; 8 bases fit TRBD1. J lost 10 bases, V lost 1 base, and 5 bases had no gene match. Germline lookup yields CDR1 LNHDA and CDR2 SQIVND (reference sequence). The CDR3 extends over 13 amino acids. DNA of the CDR3: TGTGCCAGTAGTATAGGACAGGGGCGGAGAGCTTTCTTT. This translates into CASSIGQGRRAFF.

This rearrangement joins TRBV11-2 to TRBJ2-7, with D possibly TRBD2 on 5 matching bases. The germline V and J ends were trimmed by 3 bases and 10 bases, with 22 bases remaining between them. The CDR3 consists of 15 residues. Germline CDR1 SGHAT, CDR2 FQNNGV. CDR3 nucleotide sequence: TGTGCCAGCAGCTTCCCCCACCAACGAGGGATGTATCAGTACTTC. Its protein is CASSFPHQRGMYQYF.

V gene TRBV19 combines with J gene TRBJ2-7, with 7 bases fitting TRBD1. V trimming: 4 bases; J trimming: 3 bases; junction bases outside the gene matches: 21. The CDR3 sequence is 19 residues long. The germline gives CDR1 LNHDA, CDR2 SQIVND (reference sequence). The CDR3 here is CASSTRTGRVEAPNYEQYF. CDR3 nucleotide sequence: TGTGCCAGTAGTACGCGGACAGGCAGAGTAGAAGCCCCCAACTACGAGCAGTACTTC. The full variable domain, its missing parts supplied by reference TRBV19 and TRBJ2-7, is DGGITQSPKYLFRKEGQNVTLSCEQNLNHDAMYWYRQDPGQGLRLIYYSQIVNDFQKGDIAEGYSVSREKKESFPLTVTSAQKNPTAFYLCASSTRTGRVEAPNYEQYFGPGTRLTVT.

The chain has TRBV11-2 and TRBJ2-3; 7 nucleotides agree with TRBD2. CDR3 length: 14 residues. CDR1 and CDR2 (germline): SGHAT, FQNNGV. After removal of 2 bases from V and 2 bases from J, the junction contained 1 base not matched to a gene. This CDR3 reads CASSLLAATDTQYF. In DNA, the CDR3 is TGTGCCAGCAGCTTACTAGCGGCCACAGATACGCAGTATTTT.

V and J are TRBV6-5 and TRBJ1-1; tentatively, D is TRBD1 (5 bases). The CDR3 has 15 residues. Germline lookup yields CDR1 MNHEY and CDR2 SVGAGI. V was trimmed by 0 bases and J by 3 bases, leaving 11 bases between them. CDR3 DNA sequence: TGTGCCAGCAGTTACTCGGCGGCGGGACACACTGAAGCTTTCTTT. This sequence encodes CASSYSAAGHTEAFF.

The count of this clone is one. This sequence joins TRBV7-8 and TRBJ2-7, with TRBD1 as a possible D gene (6 bases). Trimming removed 0 bases from V and 2 bases from J, with 14 bases in between. The CDR3 is 16 amino acids. Per germline, CDR1 SGHVS and CDR2 FQNEAQ. The CDR3 region is CASSLAWGQSTYEQYF. The DNA of the CDR3 is TGTGCCAGCAGCTTAGCCTGGGGGCAGTCGACCTACGAGCAGTACTTC. The entire variable domain, with the rest obtained from reference TRBV7-8 and TRBJ2-7, is as follows: GAGVSQSPRYKVAKRGQDVALRCDPISGHVSLFWYQQALGQGPEFLTYFQNEAQLDKSGLPSDRFFAERPEGSVSTLKIQRTQQEDSAVYLCASSLAWGQSTYEQYFGPGTRLTVT.

The chain combines TRBV18 with TRBJ2-5; 9 bases fit TRBD1. The CDR3 is made up of 16 amino acids. The germline CDR1 and CDR2 sequences are KGHSH and LQKENI. V dropped 3 bases and J dropped 4; count of bases not matched to a gene: 9. CDR3 DNA sequence: TGTGCCAGCTCACCGCAAACAGGGGGCACAGGAGAGACCCAGTACTTC. It codes for CASSPQTGGTGETQYF.